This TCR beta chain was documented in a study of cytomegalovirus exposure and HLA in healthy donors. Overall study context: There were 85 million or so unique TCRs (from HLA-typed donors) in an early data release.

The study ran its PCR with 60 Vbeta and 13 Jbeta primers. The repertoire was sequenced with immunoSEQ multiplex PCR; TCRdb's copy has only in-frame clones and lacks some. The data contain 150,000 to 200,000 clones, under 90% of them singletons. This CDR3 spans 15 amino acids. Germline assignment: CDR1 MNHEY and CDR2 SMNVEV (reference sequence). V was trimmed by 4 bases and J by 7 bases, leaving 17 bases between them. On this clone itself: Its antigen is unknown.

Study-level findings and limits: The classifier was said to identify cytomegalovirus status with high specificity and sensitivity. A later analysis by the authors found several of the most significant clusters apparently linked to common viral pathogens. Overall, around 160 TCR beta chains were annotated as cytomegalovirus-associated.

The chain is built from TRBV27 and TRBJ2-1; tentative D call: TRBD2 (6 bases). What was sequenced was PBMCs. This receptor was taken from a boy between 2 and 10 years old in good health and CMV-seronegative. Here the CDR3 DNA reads TGTGCCAGCAGTTCTCGGCTAGCGATTAGGAATGAGCAGTTCTTC. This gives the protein CASSSRLAIRNEQFF.